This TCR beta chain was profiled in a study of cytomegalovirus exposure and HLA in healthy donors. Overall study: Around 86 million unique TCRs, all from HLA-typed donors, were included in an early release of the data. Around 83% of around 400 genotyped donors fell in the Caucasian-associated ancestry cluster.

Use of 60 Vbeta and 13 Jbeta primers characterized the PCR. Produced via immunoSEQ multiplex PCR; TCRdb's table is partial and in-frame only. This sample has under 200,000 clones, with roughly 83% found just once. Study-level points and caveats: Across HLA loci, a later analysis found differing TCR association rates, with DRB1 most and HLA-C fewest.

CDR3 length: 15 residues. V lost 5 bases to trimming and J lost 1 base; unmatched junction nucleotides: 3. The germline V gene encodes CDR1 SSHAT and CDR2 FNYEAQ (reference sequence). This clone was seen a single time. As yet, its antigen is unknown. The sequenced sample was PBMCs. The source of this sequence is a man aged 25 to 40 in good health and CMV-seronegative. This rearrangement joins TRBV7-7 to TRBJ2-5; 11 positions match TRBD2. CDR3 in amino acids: CASSRLAGFQETQYF. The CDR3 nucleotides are TGTGCCAGCAGCCGACTAGCGGGGTTCCAAGAGACCCAGTACTTC. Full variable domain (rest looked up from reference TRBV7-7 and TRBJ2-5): GAGVSQSPRYKVTKRGQDVTLRCDPISSHATLYWYQQALGQGPEFLTYFNYEAQPDKSGLPSDRFSAERPEGSISTLTIQRTEQRDSAMYRCASSRLAGFQETQYFGPGTRLLVL.